Given below is one T cell receptor (beta chain) in context. Treatment indicated: oral pan-JAK inhibitor, 5-10 mg twice daily. V lost 2 bases and J lost 5, with 3 bases in between. CDR3 length: 11 residues. From germline, CDR1 is GTSNPN and CDR2 SVGIG (reference sequence). The data were taken from a study of CD8+ T cells in alopecia areata. RNA, once extracted, was reverse transcribed into cDNA for use as the sequencing template. Some clones are missing from TCRdb's copy, which holds only in-frame ones; the method was immunoSEQ multiplex PCR. The sample yields tens of thousands of clones, 70% to 80% seen once.

This receptor was identified in a human donor with alopecia areata. The sample consisted of CD8+ T cells sorted from blood, taken at week 44, from a patient treated with tofacitinib. The V call is TRBV30, the J call TRBJ1-4; D is ambiguous. The CDR3 is CAWSINEKLFF. CDR3 nucleotides: TGTGCCTGGAGTATCAATGAAAAACTGTTTTTT.